Listed below are T cell receptor beta chains from one sample, sequenced in a study of blood T cell repertoires in COVID-19. Only in-frame clones appear in the TCRdb table, and some are missing; sequencing was by immunoSEQ multiplex PCR. The sample lists approximately 190,000 clones, under 90% seen once, with more than 5.5% in the top ten. Material for sequencing was peripheral blood. These receptors all stem from a man older than 75 with acute or convalescent COVID-19. Each CDR3 is given with its conserved first and last residue. A D gene is named only where the DNA matches it firmly. Where a row states a size, it is once, few, many or the class of an expanded clone; other rows omit it.

D gene,V gene,J gene,clone size,CDR3 protein,CDR3 DNA
.,TRBV4-1,TRBJ2-3,.,CASSPRGAGEDTQYF,TGCGCCAGCAGCCCTCGGGGGGCGGGAGAAGATACGCAGTATTTT
TRBD1,TRBV5-4,TRBJ1-1,.,CASLARTGVNTEAFF,TGTGCCAGCTTGGCCCGGACAGGGGTGAACACTGAAGCTTTCTTT
TRBD1,TRBV5-1,TRBJ2-4,.,CASRQTGTGVTKNIQYF,TGCGCCAGCAGACAGACCGGGACAGGGGTCACCAAAAACATTCAGTACTTC
.,TRBV12-5,TRBJ2-3,.,CASSRDWSTDTQYF,TGTGCTAGTTCCCGGGACTGGAGCACAGATACGCAGTATTTT
.,TRBV6-5,TRBJ2-7,.,CASSYSASSYEQYF,TGTGCCAGCAGTTACTCGGCAAGCTCCTACGAGCAGTACTTC
.,TRBV18,TRBJ1-3,.,CASSTITGTGNTIYF,TGTGCCAGCTCAACCATAACAGGGACTGGAAACACCATATATTTT
.,TRBV19,TRBJ1-5,.,CASVRDRAYTQPQHF,TGTGCCAGTGTCCGCGACAGAGCATATACCCAGCCCCAGCATTTT
.,TRBV6-5,TRBJ1-3,.,CASSPQGNTIYF,TGTGCCAGCAGTCCCCAGGGAAACACCATATATTTT
.,TRBV10-3,TRBJ1-3,.,CATGGGGSGNTIYF,TGTGCCACCGGCGGCGGGGGTTCTGGAAACACCATATATTTT
.,TRBV28,TRBJ1-1,.,CASEGNTEAFF,TGTGCCAGCGAGGGAAACACTGAAGCTTTCTTT
TRBD1,TRBV6-6,TRBJ1-4,.,CASGTANEKLFF,TGTGCCAGCGGGACAGCGAATGAAAAACTGTTTTTT
TRBD2,TRBV10-3,TRBJ2-7,.,CAISRDYGEQYF,TGTGCCATCAGCCGGGACTACGGCGAGCAGTACTTC
.,TRBV6-6,TRBJ1-1,.,CASSYSGGRGLEAFF,TGTGCCAGCAGTTACTCGGGTGGCAGGGGCCTTGAAGCTTTCTTT
.,TRBV24-1,TRBJ2-5,.,CATSDLRGETQYF,TGTGCCACCAGTGATTTGCGGGGAGAGACCCAGTACTTC
.,TRBV16,TRBJ2-3,.,CASSQSTTLSTDTQYF,TGTGCCAGCAGCCAATCCACTACCCTTAGCACAGATACGCAGTATTTT
.,TRBV5-4,TRBJ2-1,.,CASSLAWAGNNNEQFF,TGTGCCAGCAGCTTGGCCTGGGCGGGCAATAACAATGAGCAGTTCTTC
TRBD1,TRBV7-2,TRBJ2-7,.,CASSLQGQGYHEQYF,TGTGCCAGCAGCTTACAGGGACAGGGGTACCACGAGCAGTACTTC
TRBD1,TRBV5-1,TRBJ2-1,.,CASSRSGTGRSYNEQFF,TGCGCCAGCAGCCGCTCCGGGACAGGGCGATCCTACAATGAGCAGTTCTTC
.,TRBV6-5,TRBJ2-5,.,CASSQTIKEETQYF,TGTGCCAGCAGCCAGACTATAAAAGAAGAGACCCAGTACTTC
TRBD1,TRBV18,TRBJ2-2,.,CASSPLLPDRVDTGELFF,TGTGCCAGCTCACCACTTTTGCCGGACAGGGTGGACACCGGGGAGCTGTTTTTT
.,TRBV7-9,TRBJ2-2,.,CASSGSLEGASGAGELFF,TGTGCCAGCAGCGGGTCCTTGGAGGGGGCTTCTGGGGCCGGGGAGCTGTTTTTT
.,TRBV7-8,TRBJ1-2,.,CASSRGVNYGYTF,TGTGCCAGCAGCCGCGGGGTTAACTATGGCTACACCTTC
.,TRBV21-1,TRBJ1-3,.,CASSKGGGRLRSGNTIYF,TGTGCCAGCAGCAAAGGGGGAGGCAGACTGCGCTCTGGAAACACCATATATTTT
TRBD1,TRBV19,TRBJ1-1,.,CASSPLTGRRTEAFF,TGTGCCAGTAGTCCATTGACAGGGAGGCGAACTGAAGCTTTCTTT
TRBD1,TRBV6-2/TRBV6-3,TRBJ1-2,.,CASSLPGQGFGGYTF,TGTGCCAGCAGTTTGCCCGGACAGGGGTTCGGTGGCTACACCTTC
.,TRBV7-9,TRBJ2-5,.,CASSSNRGGETQYF,TGTGCCAGCAGCTCCAACAGGGGAGGCGAGACCCAGTACTTC
.,TRBV6-5,TRBJ2-2,once,CASSAGTANTGELFF,TGTGCCAGCAGCGCCGGGACTGCGAACACCGGGGAGCTGTTTTTT
.,TRBV10-1,TRBJ2-4,few,CASSAYRRNIQYF,TGCGCCAGCAGTGCTTACAGGAGAAACATTCAGTACTTC
.,TRBV18,TRBJ1-5,.,CASSLGGQVSNQPQHF,TGTGCCAGCTCACTGGGGGGGCAGGTCTCCAATCAGCCCCAGCATTTT
.,TRBV6-1,TRBJ2-4,.,CASSEVRDIQYF,TGTGCCAGCAGTGAAGTTAGAGACATTCAGTACTTC
TRBD2,TRBV13,TRBJ2-5,.,CASSLGLAGGQETQYF,TGTGCCAGCAGCTTAGGACTAGCGGGAGGCCAAGAGACCCAGTACTTC
TRBD1,TRBV30,TRBJ1-1,.,CAWSVGWTGSTEAFF,TGTGCCTGGAGTGTAGGGTGGACAGGGAGTACTGAAGCTTTCTTT
TRBD2,TRBV19,TRBJ2-2,once,CASSITLEREDTGELFF,TGTGCCAGTAGTATTACCCTCGAACGGGAGGACACCGGGGAGCTGTTTTTT
.,TRBV5-1,TRBJ2-5,.,CASSLRTHQETQYF,TGCGCCAGCAGCTTGCGGACTCATCAAGAGACCCAGTACTTC
TRBD1,TRBV5-7,TRBJ2-1,.,CASSPWAGGPYSYNEQFF,TGTGCCAGCAGCCCCTGGGCAGGGGGTCCCTACTCCTACAATGAGCAGTTCTTC
.,TRBV6-2/TRBV6-3,TRBJ2-5,.,CASSLSLSGPQETQYF,TGTGCCAGCAGTCTCTCACTGTCAGGCCCCCAAGAGACCCAGTACTTC